These T cell receptor beta chains were read from a single sample in a study of blood T cell repertoires in COVID-19. Clones were read by immunoSEQ multiplex PCR, and TCRdb kept only the in-frame ones, dropping some. The sample has some 500,000 clones, roughly 90% seen once. The specimen sequenced was PBMCs or T cells enriched from blood (not recorded which). The receptors come from a woman in her 40s who had recovered from COVID-19. Both conserved end residues are part of each CDR3. D genes are given only for firm matches. The listing skips clone size in some rows; elsewhere it reads once, few, many or a size class.

clone_size | j_call | v_call | d_call | cdr3_aa | cdr3_nt
- | TRBJ1-2 | TRBV6-5 | - | CASRPQGHYGYTF | TGTGCCAGCAGACCACAGGGCCACTATGGCTACACCTTC
- | TRBJ2-7 | TRBV6-5 | - | CASSYSGQGFYEQYF | TGTGCCAGCAGTTACTCGGGGCAGGGGTTCTACGAGCAGTACTTC
- | TRBJ1-2 | TRBV6-5 | - | CASSSNYGYTF | TGTGCCAGCAGTTCAAACTATGGCTACACCTTC
few | TRBJ2-1 | TRBV5-8 | TRBD1 | CASTPGQGYNEQFF | TGTGCCAGCACCCCGGGACAGGGCTACAATGAGCAGTTCTTC
- | TRBJ1-1 | TRBV7-2 | - | CASSLVQGPEAFF | TGTGCCAGCAGCTTAGTACAGGGCCCTGAAGCTTTCTTT
- | TRBJ2-5 | TRBV19 | TRBD2 | CARRVRSGRSRGSMGTQYF | TGTGCCAGAAGGGTTCGTAGCGGGAGGTCCCGGGGCTCTATGGGGACCCAGTACTTC
- | TRBJ1-2 | TRBV5-6 | TRBD1 | CASSRTGTNYGYTF | TGTGCCAGCAGCCGGACAGGAACTAACTATGGCTACACCTTC
once | TRBJ1-1 | TRBV5-8 | TRBD1 | CASNYRGLNTEAFF | TGTGCCAGCAACTACAGGGGATTGAACACTGAAGCTTTCTTT
- | TRBJ2-5 | TRBV27 | - | CASTGGGQETQYF | TGTGCCAGCACCGGGGGTGGCCAAGAGACCCAGTACTTC
- | TRBJ2-2 | TRBV27 | TRBD2 | CASSRGTSLGELFF | TGTGCCAGCAGCAGAGGGACTAGTCTCGGGGAGCTGTTTTTT
- | TRBJ1-1 | TRBV5-1 | - | CASSLATANTEAFF | TGCGCCAGCAGCTTGGCGACAGCGAACACTGAAGCTTTCTTT
- | TRBJ2-1 | TRBV5-1 | - | CASRSILISPYNEQFF | TGCGCCAGCAGATCGATTCTCATTAGCCCCTACAATGAGCAGTTCTTC
- | TRBJ1-3 | TRBV7-9 | TRBD1 | CASSFPTGGDGNTIYF | TGTGCCAGCAGCTTTCCGACAGGGGGCGATGGAAACACCATATATTTT
- | TRBJ2-2 | TRBV5-1 | TRBD2 | CASTSGAGGAGELFF | TGCGCCAGCACCTCAGGCGCGGGGGGAGCCGGGGAGCTGTTTTTT
- | TRBJ1-2 | TRBV5-8 | - | CASSSTGGTGYTF | TGTGCCAGCAGCTCTACCGGAGGAACGGGCTACACCTTC
- | TRBJ1-1 | TRBV24-1 | TRBD1 | CATSERTGDEAFF | TGTGCCACCAGTGAACGGACAGGAGATGAAGCTTTCTTT
- | TRBJ1-1 | TRBV19 | - | CASSILQGGDTEAFF | TGTGCCAGTAGTATATTACAGGGAGGGGACACTGAAGCTTTCTTT
once | TRBJ1-2 | TRBV3-1/TRBV3-2 | TRBD1 | CASSPGTGGDYGYTF | TGTGCCAGCAGCCCGGGGACAGGGGGCGACTATGGCTACACCTTC
- | TRBJ1-1 | TRBV5-1 | - | CASSPGGRMDTEAFF | TGCGCCAGCAGCCCTGGGGGCAGAATGGACACTGAAGCTTTCTTT
- | TRBJ2-7 | TRBV24-1 | - | CATSDPKTGAYEQYF | TGTGCCACCAGTGACCCTAAGACAGGAGCCTACGAGCAGTACTTC
- | TRBJ2-6 | TRBV7-9 | TRBD1 | CASSLETGAMEANVLTF | TGTGCCAGCAGCTTAGAAACAGGGGCTATGGAGGCCAACGTCCTGACTTTC
- | TRBJ2-7 | TRBV21-1 | - | CASSRPTSANYEQYF | TGTGCCAGCAGCAGGCCAACTAGCGCAAACTACGAGCAGTACTTC
- | TRBJ2-7 | TRBV14 | TRBD1 | CASSLRDREQYF | TGTGCCAGCAGCCTACGGGACAGAGAGCAGTACTTC
- | TRBJ1-1 | TRBV6-5 | - | CASSYQVTVNTEAFF | TGTGCCAGCAGTTACCAAGTTACAGTGAACACTGAAGCTTTCTTT
- | TRBJ2-3 | TRBV9 | - | CASSVVLDSDTQYF | TGTGCCAGCAGCGTAGTCTTAGATTCTGATACGCAGTATTTT
- | TRBJ2-1 | TRBV21-1 | - | CASSNQNRANEQFF | TGTGCCAGCAGCAACCAGAACCGAGCGAATGAGCAGTTCTTC
- | TRBJ1-1 | TRBV5-1 | TRBD1 | CASSDNTGGTEAFF | TGCGCCAGCAGCGATAATACAGGGGGCACTGAAGCTTTCTTT
- | TRBJ2-1 | TRBV7-9 | TRBD2 | CASSPGLAASYNEQFF | TGTGCCAGCAGCCCCGGACTAGCGGCCTCCTACAATGAGCAGTTCTTC
- | TRBJ2-1 | TRBV7-9 | - | CASSLEPILLYNEQFF | TGTGCCAGCAGCTTAGAACCGATCCTACTTTACAATGAGCAGTTCTTC
- | TRBJ1-1 | TRBV6-5 | - | CASRDGVNTEAFF | TGTGCCAGCAGGGACGGGGTGAACACTGAAGCTTTCTTT
- | TRBJ2-3 | TRBV13 | TRBD2 | CASSFITSGRFDTQYF | TGTGCCAGCAGCTTTATAACTAGCGGGAGGTTCGATACGCAGTATTTT
- | TRBJ1-1 | TRBV3-1/TRBV3-2 | TRBD1 | CAGNRGVNTEAFF | TGTGCCGGCAACAGGGGAGTGAACACTGAAGCTTTCTTT
- | TRBJ2-1 | TRBV11-2 | - | CASSLWGREIKYNEQFF | TGTGCCAGCAGCTTATGGGGGCGGGAGATAAAATACAATGAGCAGTTCTTC
- | TRBJ1-6 | TRBV11-3 | TRBD1 | CASSGTDYNSPLHF | TGTGCCAGCAGCGGGACAGACTATAATTCACCCCTCCACTTT
- | TRBJ2-7 | TRBV18 | TRBD2 | CASSFSAGGGYEQYF | TGTGCCAGCTCATTTTCGGCGGGAGGGGGTTACGAGCAGTACTTC